These 23 T cell receptor beta chains originate from one sample sequenced in a study of blood T cell repertoires in COVID-19. TCRdb's copy holds only in-frame clones and misses some; the assay was immunoSEQ multiplex PCR. The sample includes 200,000 to 250,000 clones, 80% to 90% of them seen just once. Sequencing used PBMCs or T cells enriched from blood (not recorded which). All receptors derive from a man between 35 and 55 years old who had recovered from COVID-19.

This chain links TRBV19 with TRBJ1-2; D perhaps matches TRBD1 (6 bases). Per the germline V gene, CDR1 is LNHDA and CDR2 is SQIVND (reference sequence). Trimming took off 7 bases at V and 4 bases at J, with 13 bases between the two ends. The CDR3 is 13 amino acids. The CDR3 protein is CASTMGQVYGYTF. The CDR3 nucleotides read TGTGCCAGTACCATGGGACAAGTCTATGGCTACACCTTC.

Regarding this clone: One end of the junction fails to match germline, which may point to a read error. The rearrangement links TRBV24-1 to TRBJ1-2; a weak D match, TRBD1 (5 bases). From germline, CDR1 is KGHDR and CDR2 SFDVKD. CDR3 length: 14 amino acids. Here the CDR3 reads CATSGLTANYGYTF. CDR3 sequence (DNA): TGTGCCACCAGTGGTTTGACAGCTAACTATGGCTACACCTTC.

V gene TRBV2 combines with J gene TRBJ1-2; 10 nucleotides agree with TRBD1. The J segment lost 4 bases and the V segment lost 7 bases, leaving 3 bases of the junction unmatched. CDR3 length: 13 amino acids. The V gene's germline CDR1 is SNHLY and CDR2 FYNNEI. CDR3: CASTRTGGYGYTF. CDR3 nucleotides: TGTGCCAGCACCCGGACAGGGGGCTATGGCTACACCTTC. Complete variable domain (other parts from reference TRBV2 and TRBJ1-2): EPEVTQTPSHQVTQMGQEVILRCVPISNHLYFYWYRQILGQKVEFLVSFYNNEISEKSEIFDDQFSVERPDGSNFTLKIRSTKLEDSAMYFCASTRTGGYGYTFGSGTRLTVV.

The rearrangement joins TRBV4-1 to TRBJ1-2, with D perhaps matching TRBD1 (5 bases). The CDR3 consists of 15 residues. Germline V lookup: CDR1 MGHRA, CDR2 YSYEKL. V was pared by 3 bases and J by 3 bases, with 14 bases between. CDR3 loop: CASSQGLYGYYGYTF. CDR3 in DNA: TGCGCCAGCAGCCAGGGACTCTACGGATACTATGGCTACACCTTC.

This clone came up once. The chain joins TRBV11-2 to TRBJ2-7, with 10 positions matching TRBD1. There are 15 residues in the CDR3. Trimming cost V 5 bases and J 5 bases; bases outside gene matches: 9. CDR1 and CDR2 from the germline V gene are SGHAT and FQNNGV. The DNA for the CDR3 is TGTGCCAGCAGCGCCTATGGCGGGACAGGGGACGAGCAGTACTTC. Its translation: CASSAYGGTGDEQYF. Full variable domain (rest looked up from reference TRBV11-2 and TRBJ2-7): EAGVAQSPRYKIIEKRQSVAFWCNPISGHATLYWYQQILGQGPKLLIQFQNNGVVDDSQLPKDRFSAERLKGVDSTLKIQPAKLEDSAVYLCASSAYGGTGDEQYFGPGTRLTVT.

The gene calls are TRBV9 and TRBJ1-2; D gene uncertain. Germline V gives CDR1 SGDLS, CDR2 YYNGEE. The CDR3 spans 13 residues. Trimming pared 4 bases from V and 4 bases from J, leaving 11 bases between. CDR3 DNA: TGTGCCAGCAGCCTGTTCGCCGGCTATGGCTACACCTTC. As protein: CASSLFAGYGYTF.

The chain carries TRBV12-3 or TRBV12-4 and TRBJ1-1; D gene ambiguous. The CDR3 spans 11 residues. Trimming pared 5 bases from V and 6 bases from J, leaving 7 bases between. Here the CDR3 reads CASSTGPEAFF. The CDR3 DNA reads TGTGCCAGCAGTACTGGTCCTGAAGCTTTCTTT.

V and J are TRBV6-5 and TRBJ1-2; 10 nucleotides line up with TRBD1. V shed 6 bases and J 6 bases; nucleotides not matched to a gene: 7. The CDR3 covers 14 residues. Germline V lookup: CDR1 MNHEY, CDR2 SVGAGI. This CDR3 is CASSRDRGIDGYTF. The CDR3 bases are TGTGCCAGCAGCCGGGACAGGGGTATTGATGGCTACACCTTC.

The chain uses TRBV24-1 and TRBJ2-1; 9 nucleotides align to TRBD2. The V gene end was trimmed by 0 bases and the J gene end by 6 bases; junction bases not matched to a gene: 5. This CDR3 contains 16 residues. Germline CDR1 KGHDR, CDR2 SFDVKD. The CDR3 region is CATSDLPSGKPNEQFF. Here the CDR3 DNA reads TGTGCCACCAGTGATTTGCCTAGCGGGAAACCCAATGAGCAGTTCTTC.

The rearrangement uses TRBV5-6 and TRBJ1-1; D is possibly TRBD1 (6 bases). V lost 2 bases and J lost 4, with 12 bases in between. This CDR3 region has 14 residues. CDR1 and CDR2 from the germline V gene are SGHDT and YYEEEE. The CDR3 DNA sequence: TGTGCCAGCAGCTTACAGGGTGTGGGCACTGAAGCTTTCTTT. Its translation: CASSLQGVGTEAFF.

V gene TRBV29-1 combines with J gene TRBJ2-7; the match to TRBD2 covers 7 bases. Losses at the gene ends were 7 bases for V and 0 bases for J; bases not matched to a gene: 12. The CDR3 sequence is 15 residues long. In germline, CDR1 is SQVTM, CDR2 ANQGSEA. CDR3 region: CSALGGGESSYEQYF. DNA of the CDR3: TGCAGCGCCCTGGGTGGGGGGGAAAGCTCCTACGAGCAGTACTTC.

This sequence joins TRBV3-1 (or the pseudogene TRBV3-2) and TRBJ2-3; 8 bases match TRBD2. The germline gives CDR1 LGHDT, CDR2 YNNKEL (reference sequence). This CDR3 contains 14 residues. Trimming took 6 bases from V and 3 from J; bases not matched to a gene: 5. DNA for the CDR3: TGTGCCAGCAGTCGGACTAGCACTACAGATACGCAGTATTTT. Encoded protein: CASSRTSTTDTQYF.

This clone has a single count. One end of the junction is discordant with germline, which a read error may explain. This chain uses TRBV7-7 with TRBJ2-2, with TRBD1 identical over 7 bases. Looked up from germline, CDR1 is SSHAT and CDR2 is FNYEAQ (reference sequence). The CDR3 has 14 amino acids. CDR3 loop: CASSLDRVTGELFF. The CDR3 nucleotides read TGTGCTAGCAGCTTAGACAGGGTCACCGGGGAGCTGTTTTTT. Looking up the rest from reference TRBV7-7 and TRBJ2-2 gives the full variable domain: GAGVSQSPRYKVTKRGQDVTLRCDPISSHATLYWYQQALGQGPEFLTYFNYEAQPDKSGLPSDRFSAERPEGSISTLTIQRTEQRDSAMYRCASSLDRVTGELFFGEGSRLTVL.

The rearrangement uses TRBV5-4 and TRBJ2-7; 10 bases agree with TRBD2. Germline assignment: CDR1 SGHNT and CDR2 YYREEE (reference sequence). The length of the CDR3 is 15 residues. The trim removed 3 bases at V and 5 bases at J, leaving 8 bases unmatched. CDR3 sequence (DNA): TGTGCCAGCAGCTCCCCGCCTAGCGGGGGCCACGAGCAGTACTTC. Its translation: CASSSPPSGGHEQYF.

This chain connects TRBV11-2 to TRBJ1-6, with no clear D. The germline V gene has CDR1 SGHAT and CDR2 FQNNGV. The CDR3 loop spans 13 amino acids. The ends were cut back, 1 base at V and 8 bases at J, with 6 bases in the middle. The CDR3 is CASSLVQDSPLHF. DNA for the CDR3: TGTGCCAGCAGCTTAGTCCAGGATTCACCCCTCCACTTT. The variable domain in full, completed from reference TRBV11-2 and TRBJ1-6, reads EAGVAQSPRYKIIEKRQSVAFWCNPISGHATLYWYQQILGQGPKLLIQFQNNGVVDDSQLPKDRFSAERLKGVDSTLKIQPAKLEDSAVYLCASSLVQDSPLHFGNGTRLTVT.

The rearrangement joins TRBV11-3 to TRBJ2-1, with TRBD1 as a possible D gene (5 bases). This CDR3 comprises 15 residues. Trimming left V 4 bases short and J 3 bases short, with 13 bases between. Germline values: CDR1 SGHNT, CDR2 YENEEA. CDR3 DNA sequence: TGTGCCAGCAGCTCCAGGGTCGTAATCTACAATGAGCAGTTCTTC. Its translation: CASSSRVVIYNEQFF.

This chain joins TRBV13 and TRBJ2-3, with TRBD2 as a possible D gene (5 bases). Germline lookup yields CDR1 PRHDT and CDR2 FYEKMQ (reference sequence). The ends were cut back, 7 bases at V and 0 bases at J, with 14 bases in the middle. The CDR3 extends over 15 amino acids. The CDR3: CASNTAGLSTDTQYF. DNA for the CDR3: TGTGCCAGCAACACGGCGGGTCTGAGCACAGATACGCAGTATTTT.

The V call is TRBV7-2, the J call TRBJ2-7, with TRBD1 matching 10 bases. The junction had 5 bases not matched to a gene; V was cut back by 1 base and J by 2 bases. CDR1 SGHTA and CDR2 FQGNSA come from the germline V gene. The CDR3 spans 16 residues. Written as DNA, the CDR3 is TGTGCCAGCAGCTTAGTGGGGGACAGGGGCACCTACGAGCAGTACTTC. It codes for CASSLVGDRGTYEQYF.

V gene TRBV2 combines with J gene TRBJ1-5; D not certain. Trimming took off 7 bases at V and 2 bases at J, with 6 bases between the two ends. The CDR3 is 12 residues long. The germline CDR1 and CDR2 sequences are SNHLY and FYNNEI. CDR3 sequence (DNA): TGTGCCAGCAAGGGAGGCAATCAGCCCCAGCATTTT. Its protein is CASKGGNQPQHF. The whole variable domain, filled in from reference TRBV2 and TRBJ1-5, reads EPEVTQTPSHQVTQMGQEVILRCVPISNHLYFYWYRQILGQKVEFLVSFYNNEISEKSEIFDDQFSVERPDGSNFTLKIRSTKLEDSAMYFCASKGGNQPQHFGDGTRLSIL.

In nucleotides, the CDR3 is TGTGCCAGCAGAGAGGGACAGGCCACTTTCGGTGGCTACACCTTC. This sequence encodes CASREGQATFGGYTF. This chain links TRBV6-5 with TRBJ1-2; 8 bases align to TRBD1. Losses at the gene ends were 6 bases for V and 7 bases for J; bases not matched to a gene: 13. Germline V gene sequence: CDR1 MNHEY, CDR2 SVGAGI. The CDR3 loop spans 15 amino acids.

The genes are TRBV30 and TRBJ2-1; D perhaps matches TRBD2 (5 bases). The CDR3 consists of 16 residues. Germline-derived CDR1 and CDR2 are GTSNPN and SVGIG (reference sequence). The V and J ends lost 0 bases and 0 bases respectively, with 12 bases between them. The CDR3 region has the DNA TGTGCCTGGAGTGTACTAGGACTTAGCTCCTACAATGAGCAGTTCTTC. Its protein product is CAWSVLGLSSYNEQFF.

J is TRBJ1-5 and V is TRBV6-5; the match to TRBD1 covers 10 bases. V shed 7 bases and J 4 bases; nucleotides not matched to a gene: 4. CDR3 size: 14 residues. Germline values: CDR1 MNHEY, CDR2 SVGAGI. The CDR3: CASIWDRGNQPQHF. In nucleotides, the CDR3 is TGTGCCAGCATTTGGGACAGGGGTAATCAGCCCCAGCATTTT.

The CDR3 loop reads CASSHDWSSYNEQFF. CDR3 DNA sequence: TGTGCCAGCAGTCACGACTGGAGCTCCTACAATGAGCAGTTCTTC. V usage is TRBV2 and J usage is TRBJ2-1; D is undetermined. CDR1 and CDR2 (germline): SNHLY, FYNNEI. V lost 5 bases, J lost 0 bases, and 11 bases lay in between. This CDR3 is 15 amino acids long.